The clone carrying this T cell receptor beta chain was picked up a small number of times. No antigen is known for it. Since all of the isolated RNA was reverse transcribed, expressed TCRB transcripts were what got sequenced. Assay: immunoSEQ multiplex PCR; the TCRdb copy retains only in-frame clones and omits some. The table has about 15,000 clones, roughly 69% seen once. These data originate in a study of beta chain features in type 1 diabetes. Study outcomes and limitations: Insertions at VDJ junctions were less frequent in type 1 diabetes patients. These patients also deleted more nucleotides at the same junctions. Shortening of TCRB CDR3s, moderate but significant, appeared in all four CD4+ subsets of Type 1 diabetes patients.

Trimming took 4 bases from V and 5 from J, leaving 8 bases between them. The CDR3 is 12 residues long. From germline, CDR1 is MNHNY and CDR2 SVGAGI (reference sequence). A single heparinised draw of around 110 mL on average was taken per donor. Via the markers CD45RO/CCR7/CD25/CD127/CD95/CD27, stem cell-like memory, regulatory, central memory and naive CD4+ cells were sorted. V and J are TRBV6-6 and TRBJ1-1; unclear D gene. The sequenced sample was Tregs from blood. This TCR derives from a man aged 25-40 years with type 1 diabetes. CDR3 in amino acids: CASSSVSTEAFF. CDR3 bases: TGTGCCAGCAGTTCCGTTAGTACTGAAGCTTTCTTT.